This T cell receptor beta chain is drawn from a study of T cell responses to AZD1222 COVID-19 vaccine. This clone occurred once. Its antigen is not identified. The data were produced by immunoSEQ multiplex PCR, yet TCRdb's version contains in-frame clones alone and is incomplete. The repertoire has over 95,000 clones, around nine tenths of them found once; the top ten carry approximately 15%. Investigators merged groups given second doses at roughly 4 or roughly 12 weeks. Per the germline V gene, CDR1 is SGHAT and CDR2 is FQNNGV. Trimming left V 1 base short and J 8 bases short, with 6 bases between. This CDR3 is 12 amino acids long. Regarding the study as a whole: A mostly white British donor set with more females was recruited, and clonal diversity was possibly underestimated. CD4 TCRs covered the whole spike, strongest at regions 160-218 and 743-854.

The genes are TRBV11-2 and TRBJ2-1; D gene ambiguous. This receptor was identified in an adult who received the AZD1222 COVID-19 vaccine. The sequenced sample was peripheral blood, obtained 28 days after the second AZD1222 dose. CDR3 sequence reads: CASSLAGHEQFF. DNA of the CDR3: TGTGCCAGCAGCTTAGCTGGGCATGAGCAGTTCTTC.